Following are 16 T cell receptor beta chains from one sample sequenced in a study of blood T cells in healthy people across ages. Next came a second PCR, run for about 6 to 12 cycles, which used a sample-barcoded 5' primer along with a J-beta primer mix. Each CDR3 protein is one row after TCRdb ran MiXCR on the 5' RACE reads. Here the sample spans 1.5 million to 2 million distinct CDR3 sequences, about 50% being singletons. The sequencing sample was made of blood. Every receptor here comes from a middle-aged woman in good health.

This clonotype was detected only a few times. The chain links TRBV15 to TRBJ2-3, with TRBD1 matching 10 bases. The CDR3 consists of 14 residues. Unmatched junction bases numbered 4, after V lost 3 bases and J lost 7 bases. Per the germline V gene, CDR1 is LNHNV and CDR2 is YYDKDF (reference sequence). CDR3 amino acids: CATSRPGQGYTQYF. In nucleotides, the CDR3 is TGTGCCACCAGCAGGCCGGGACAGGGGTATACGCAGTATTTT. The full variable domain, completed using reference TRBV15 and TRBJ2-3, is DAMVIQNPRYQVTQFGKPVTLSCSQTLNHNVMYWYQQKSSQAPKLLFHYYDKDFNNEADTPDNFQSRRPNTSFCFLDIRSPGLGDTAMYLCATSRPGQGYTQYFGPGTRLTVL.

Comment on this clonotype: A read error may explain this, as a much larger clone is one base away. The chain couples TRBV4-2 to TRBJ2-3; 10 positions agree with TRBD2. In germline, CDR1 is LGHNA, CDR2 YNFKEQ. This CDR3 spans 17 amino acids. The CDR3 here is CASSQGTSGAPTDTRYF. The CDR3 DNA is TGTGCCAGCAGCCAAGGTACTAGCGGGGCCCCCACAGATACGCGGTATTTT.

Remarks on this clonotype: A read error is possible here, since a much larger clone lies one base away. This chain joins TRBV7-8 and TRBJ2-4; either TRBD1 or TRBD2 may supply D (5 bases each). The J call may be incorrect, as the DNA end agrees better with TRBJ2-7. CDR3 length: 14 amino acids. Looked up from germline, CDR1 is SGHVS and CDR2 is FQNEAQ. CDR3 in DNA: TGTGCCAGCAACTTAGCTCCGGGACCCTACGAGCAGTACTTC. Encoded protein: CASNLAPGPYEQYF.

The chain links TRBV7-2 to TRBJ2-1; a possible D gene is TRBD1 (6 bases). This CDR3 has 14 amino acids. V shed 2 bases and J shed 2 bases, with 7 bases lying between them. Germline V gives CDR1 SGHTA, CDR2 FQGNSA. CDR3 nucleotide sequence: TGTGCCAGCAGCTTAACAGGGCCCTACAATGAGCAGTTCTTC. It specifies CASSLTGPYNEQFF.

The sample holds one count of this clonotype. The junction differs from germline at one of its ends, possibly a read error. V gene TRBV29-1 combines with J gene TRBJ2-3; the D is unclear. The CDR3 length is 12 residues. From germline, CDR1 is SQVTM and CDR2 ANQGSEA. The CDR3 coding sequence is TGCAGCGTTGTCCCGAGCACAGATCCGCAGTATTTT. It specifies CSVVPSTDPQYF.

On this clonotype itself: One end of the junction varies from germline; a read error may be responsible. The chain has TRBV4-2 and TRBJ2-2; either TRBD1 or TRBD2 may fit D (6 bases each). The CDR3 is 16 residues long. Germline V gene data show CDR1 as LGHNA and CDR2 as YNFKEQ. This CDR3 reads CASSEESGAPTGELFF. Here the CDR3 DNA reads TGTGCCAGCAGCGAAGAATCGGGGGCCCCCACCGGGGAGCTGTTTTTT.

The V and J genes are TRBV11-2 and TRBJ2-5, with 7 bases lining up with TRBD2. Germline CDR1 is SGHAT and CDR2 is FQNNGV. The CDR3 has 17 residues. V trimming: 7 bases; J trimming: 5 bases; junction bases outside the gene matches: 19. The CDR3 region has the DNA TGTGCCAGCAAAAATGTCCAGGGTGTCGGGGGGTGGGAGACCCAGTACTTC. Translated: CASKNVQGVGGWETQYF.

This sequence joins TRBV7-2 and TRBJ1-1, with 7 bases that match TRBD1. V shed 8 bases and J 1 base; nucleotides not matched to a gene: 7. CDR1 and CDR2 from the germline V gene are SGHTA and FQGNSA. This CDR3 contains 14 residues. CDR3 DNA: TGTGCCAGCCAGCCGAGACAGGGGAACACTGAAGCTTTCTTT. Amino acids: CASQPRQGNTEAFF.

The chain uses TRBV5-1 and TRBJ2-7; D call uncertain. The CDR3 loop spans 15 amino acids. Between the trimmed V and J ends, which lost 4 bases and 3 bases, there was a span of 17 bases. CDR1 and CDR2 from the germline V gene are SGHRS and YFSETQ. In DNA form, the CDR3 reads TGCGCCAGCAGCCACGAGAAGATGGGTTGCTACGAGCAGTACTTC. Amino acids: CASSHEKMGCYEQYF.

This clonotype was recorded a few times. The V gene is TRBV29-1, the J gene TRBJ2-3; 9 positions agree with TRBD2. Germline loops: CDR1 SQVTM, CDR2 ANQGSEA. The V gene end was trimmed by 0 bases and the J gene end by 5 bases; junction bases not matched to a gene: 6. The CDR3 has 15 residues. This CDR3 reads CSVEEMGLAIDTQYF. CDR3 sequence (DNA): TGCAGCGTTGAAGAGATGGGACTAGCTATAGATACGCAGTATTTT.

In this sample, this clonotype turned up a few times. This rearrangement joins TRBV7-2 to TRBJ2-3, with 12 positions matching TRBD2. CDR3 length: 18 amino acids. The V gene end was trimmed by 5 bases and the J gene end by 4 bases; junction bases not matched to a gene: 13. Germline V gives CDR1 SGHTA, CDR2 FQGNSA. CDR3 region: CASSRRGASGGAADTQYF. DNA for the CDR3: TGTGCCAGCAGCCGTCGCGGGGCTAGCGGGGGGGCCGCAGATACGCAGTATTTT.

The V and J genes are TRBV27 and TRBJ1-4, with 7 positions matching TRBD1. V was clipped by 5 bases and J by 6 bases; unmatched bases: 21. The V gene's germline CDR1 is MNHEY and CDR2 SMNVEV (reference sequence). The CDR3 spans 19 residues. Here the CDR3 reads CASSPSQGGVVASHEKLFF. As DNA, the CDR3 is TGTGCCAGCAGTCCAAGCCAGGGGGGAGTGGTTGCATCTCATGAAAAACTGTTTTTT.

V is TRBV12-3 or TRBV12-4 and J is TRBJ2-1, with TRBD1 identical over 8 bases. This CDR3 spans 17 amino acids. V dropped 5 bases and J dropped 3; count of bases not matched to a gene: 12. The CDR3 loop is CASSLRQGRDLYNEQFF. Written as DNA, the CDR3 is TGTGCCAGCAGTCTACGACAGGGGCGAGACCTCTACAATGAGCAGTTCTTC.

About this clonotype itself: One end of the junction is discordant with germline, which a read error may explain. This chain connects TRBV11-3 to TRBJ2-1; D is perhaps TRBD2 (6 bases). The CDR3 covers 12 residues. The germline V gene has CDR1 SGHNT and CDR2 YENEEA. Written as DNA, the CDR3 is TGTGCCGGCAGCCTCCTTGGCGGGGTTCAGTTCTTC. Residues: CAGSLLGGVQFF.

CDR3 sequence: CASSPQGLNTQYF. The CDR3 DNA is TGTGCCAGCAGCCCCCAGGGTTTGAATACGCAGTATTTT. The rearrangement joins TRBV7-2 to TRBJ2-3; D is perhaps TRBD1 (5 bases). The CDR3 consists of 13 residues. With 5 bases removed from V and 7 bases from J, the gap between germline ends came to 13 bases. CDR1 is SGHTA and CDR2 is FQGNSA in the germline V gene.

The chain couples TRBV27 to TRBJ1-2, with D uncertain. Germline V gives CDR1 MNHEY, CDR2 SMNVEV (reference sequence). The germline V and J ends were trimmed by 6 bases and 4 bases, with 18 bases remaining between them. The length of the CDR3 is 15 residues. DNA of the CDR3: TGTGCCAGCAGCCTCGGGATGGGGATCCTCTATGGCTACACCTTC. It codes for CASSLGMGILYGYTF.